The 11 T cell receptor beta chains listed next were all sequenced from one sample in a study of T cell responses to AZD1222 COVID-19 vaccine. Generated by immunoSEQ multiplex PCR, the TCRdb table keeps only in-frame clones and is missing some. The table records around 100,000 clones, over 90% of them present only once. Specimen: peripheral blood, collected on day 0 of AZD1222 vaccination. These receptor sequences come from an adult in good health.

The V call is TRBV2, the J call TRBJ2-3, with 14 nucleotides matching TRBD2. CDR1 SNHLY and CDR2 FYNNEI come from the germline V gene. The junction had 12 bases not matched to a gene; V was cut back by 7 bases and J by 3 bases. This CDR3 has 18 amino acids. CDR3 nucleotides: TGTGCCAGCACTAAACTTCCAGGACTAGCGGGAGGAACAGATACGCAGTATTTT. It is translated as CASTKLPGLAGGTDTQYF. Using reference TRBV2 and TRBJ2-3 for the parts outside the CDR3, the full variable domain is EPEVTQTPSHQVTQMGQEVILRCVPISNHLYFYWYRQILGQKVEFLVSFYNNEISEKSEIFDDQFSVERPDGSNFTLKIRSTKLEDSAMYFCASTKLPGLAGGTDTQYFGPGTRLTVL.

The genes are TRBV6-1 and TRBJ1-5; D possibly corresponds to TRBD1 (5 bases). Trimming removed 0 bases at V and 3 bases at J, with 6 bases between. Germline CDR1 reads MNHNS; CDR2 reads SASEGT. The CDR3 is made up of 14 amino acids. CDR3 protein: CASSEATVNQPQHF. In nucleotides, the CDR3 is TGTGCCAGCAGTGAAGCGACAGTCAATCAGCCCCAGCATTTT.

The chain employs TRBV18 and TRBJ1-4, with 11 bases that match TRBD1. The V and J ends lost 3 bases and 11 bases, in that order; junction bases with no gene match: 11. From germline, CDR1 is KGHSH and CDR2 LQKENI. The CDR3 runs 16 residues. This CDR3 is CASSPYTGQGAAKLFF. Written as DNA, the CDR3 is TGTGCCAGCTCACCTTATACCGGACAGGGGGCTGCGAAACTGTTTTTT. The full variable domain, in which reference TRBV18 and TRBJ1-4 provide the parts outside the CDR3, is NAGVMQNPRHLVRRRGQEARLRCSPMKGHSHVYWYRQLPEEGLKFMVYLQKENIIDESGMPKERFSAEFPKEGPSILRIQQVVRGDSAAYFCASSPYTGQGAAKLFFGSGTQLSVL.

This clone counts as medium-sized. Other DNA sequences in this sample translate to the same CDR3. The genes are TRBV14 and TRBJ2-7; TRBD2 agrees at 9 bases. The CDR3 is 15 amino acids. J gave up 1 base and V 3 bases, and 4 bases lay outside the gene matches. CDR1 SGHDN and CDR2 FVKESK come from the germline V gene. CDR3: CASSQGLAGSYEQYF. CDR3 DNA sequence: TGTGCCAGCAGCCAGGGTCTAGCGGGATCCTACGAGCAGTACTTC.

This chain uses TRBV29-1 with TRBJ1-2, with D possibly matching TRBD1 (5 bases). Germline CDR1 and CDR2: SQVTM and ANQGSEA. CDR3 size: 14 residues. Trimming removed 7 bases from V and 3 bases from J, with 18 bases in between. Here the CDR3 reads CSALGGSADYGYTF. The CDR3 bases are TGCAGCGCCCTTGGGGGGTCGGCGGACTATGGCTACACCTTC.

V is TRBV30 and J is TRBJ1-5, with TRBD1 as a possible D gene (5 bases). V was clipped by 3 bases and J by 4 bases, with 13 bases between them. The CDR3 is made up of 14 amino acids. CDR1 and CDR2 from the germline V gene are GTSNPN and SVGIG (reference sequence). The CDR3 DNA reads TGTGCCTGGAGCAAGGGACGGCCAAATCAGCCCCAGCATTTT. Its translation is CAWSKGRPNQPQHF. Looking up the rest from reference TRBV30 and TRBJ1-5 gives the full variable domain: SQTIHQWPATLVQPVGSPLSLECTVEGTSNPNLYWYRQAAGRGLQLLFYSVGIGQISSEVPQNLSASRPQDRQFILSSKKLLLSDSGFYLCAWSKGRPNQPQHFGDGTRLSIL.

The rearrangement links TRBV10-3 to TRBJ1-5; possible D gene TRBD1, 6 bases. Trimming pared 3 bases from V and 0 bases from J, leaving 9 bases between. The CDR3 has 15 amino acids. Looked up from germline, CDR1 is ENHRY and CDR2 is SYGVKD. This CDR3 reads CAISEQDSSNQPQHF. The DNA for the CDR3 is TGTGCCATCAGTGAACAGGACAGTAGCAATCAGCCCCAGCATTTT.

This CDR3 is CASSVPGQGFLNEQFF. CDR3 nucleotides: TGTGCCAGTAGTGTTCCGGGACAGGGGTTTTTGAATGAGCAGTTCTTC. V gene TRBV19 combines with J gene TRBJ2-1, with TRBD1 matching 10 bases. This CDR3 region has 16 residues. CDR1 and CDR2 (germline): LNHDA, SQIVND (reference sequence). Trimming at V came to 5 bases and at J to 7 bases, leaving 11 bases not matched to a gene.

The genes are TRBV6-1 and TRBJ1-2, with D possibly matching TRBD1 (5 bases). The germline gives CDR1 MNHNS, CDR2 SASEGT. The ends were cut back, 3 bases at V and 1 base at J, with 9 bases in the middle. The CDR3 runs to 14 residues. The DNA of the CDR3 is TGTGCCAGCAGTGACGGGGCTTATAACTATGGCTACACCTTC. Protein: CASSDGAYNYGYTF.

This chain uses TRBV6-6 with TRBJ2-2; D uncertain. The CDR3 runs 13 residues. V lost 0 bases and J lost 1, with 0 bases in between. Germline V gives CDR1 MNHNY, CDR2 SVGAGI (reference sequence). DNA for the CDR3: TGTGCCAGCAGTTACTCGAACACCGGGGAGCTGTTTTTT. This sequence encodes CASSYSNTGELFF.

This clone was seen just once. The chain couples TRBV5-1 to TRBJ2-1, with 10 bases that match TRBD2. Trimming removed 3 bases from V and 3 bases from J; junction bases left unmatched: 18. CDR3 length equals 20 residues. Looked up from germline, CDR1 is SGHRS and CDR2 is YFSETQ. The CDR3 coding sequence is TGCGCCAGCAGCTCGGGCCCAGGGGCCGGGACTAGCGTTCTCTACAATGAGCAGTTCTTC. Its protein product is CASSSGPGAGTSVLYNEQFF.